The source of this TCR beta chain is a study of blood T cell repertoires in COVID-19. Study-level information: Sources were T cells, B-cell-depleted T cells, or PBMCs; the material itself was cDNA or gDNA.

The CDR3 has 16 amino acids. Germline V gene lookup returns CDR1 SGDLS and CDR2 YYNGEE. With V trimmed by 1 base and J by 1 base, 5 bases remained unmatched. Authors' methods: Cell counts per sample came from amplifying reference gene primers. The repertoire was sequenced with immunoSEQ multiplex PCR; TCRdb's copy has only in-frame clones and lacks some. V, J and clone size are taken as reported in that table, and D and trimming were inferred from the DNA itself. Here the sample spans 60,000 to 65,000 clones, 74% being singletons. The specimen sequenced was peripheral blood. The receptor was derived from a woman over 75 with acute or convalescent COVID-19. This chain joins TRBV9 and TRBJ2-1; 7 bases fit TRBD2. DNA for the CDR3: TGTGCCAGCAGCGTACGTGGGGGGGGATCCTACAATGAGCAGTTCTTC. The encoded protein is CASSVRGGGSYNEQFF.